This TCR beta chain is drawn from a study of tumor-infiltrating lymphocytes in primary liver carcinoma. General study results and limits: Tumor top-250-clone fraction significantly exceeded that of blood (p = 0.039).

Points on this clonotype: Its specificity is not known.

Out of unsorted whole blood came the blood RNA, and germline DNA was extracted as well. The CDR3 has 15 amino acids. V was cut by 5 bases and J by 0 bases, with 14 bases left in between. Constant-region priming of 500 ng total RNA yielded TCR beta cDNA. Nested multiplex PCR, run for three rounds with slightly modified ARM-PCR, yielded TCR beta libraries. PCR rounds one and two used TRBV1-TRBV30 forward primers with a C-beta reverse primer for about 11 cycles each. A single record per CDR3 protein comes from TCRdb applying MiXCR to the multiplex PCR reads. Seen here are a few hundred thousand distinct CDR3 sequences, approximately 54% observed once, and the top ten hold about a sixth.

The sample comprised peripheral blood. The V call is TRBV12-3 or TRBV12-4, the J call TRBJ2-7; D gene uncertain. The receptor was derived from a woman in her 30s with primary liver carcinoma and hepatitis B virus infection. CDR3 protein: CASSTAHATSYEQYF. As DNA, the CDR3 is TGTGCCAGCAGTACGGCACACGCCACCTCCTACGAGCAGTACTTC.